The source of this TCR beta chain is a study of tumor-infiltrating lymphocytes in primary liver carcinoma. Study in general: Among the tumors, stages were T1-T3 N0M0 and sizes about 4.2 to 10 cm.

The CDR3 spans 16 residues. This clonotype was detected only a few times. At one of its ends the junction is not consistent with the germline gene, which may arise from a read error. Each 20-30 mg portion of unsorted bulk tissue served as the source for co-extraction of RNA and DNA. From around 500 ng of total RNA, TCR beta-specific cDNA was reverse-transcribed using a constant-region primer. Employing slightly modified ARM-PCR, three nested multiplex PCR rounds were run, and these gave rise to the TCR beta libraries. Use of TRBV1-TRBV30 forward primers with a C-beta reverse primer characterized the first two PCR rounds, which lasted nine to eleven cycles each. MiXCR, run by TCRdb on the multiplex PCR reads, gives a single entry per CDR3 protein. The sample has approximately 99,000 distinct CDR3 sequences, almost 70% seen once.

The clonotype originates from a woman aged 60-75 years with primary liver carcinoma and hepatitis B virus infection. What was sequenced was liver tumor tissue from sampling region 5. Stated subset: tumor region T5, tumor centre. This sequence joins TRBV12-3 or TRBV12-4 and TRBJ1-1; perhaps TRBD1 as D (6 bases). The CDR3 coding sequence is TGTGTCAGCAGTTTACCGGGGGGGGCGCCTAACACTGAAGCTTCCTTT. Protein sequence: CVSSLPGGAPNTEASF.